A single sample gave rise to the 32 T cell receptor beta chains below, sequenced in a study of glioma-infiltrating T cells. TCR alpha and beta CDR3 regions were amplified from RNA using iRepertoire nested multiplex PCR. TCRdb re-analysed the multiplex PCR reads in MiXCR, keeping a single row per CDR3 protein. Among 4,500 to 7,500 distinct CDR3 sequences listed, about 28% were seen once. Source material: glioma tissue, nonneoplastic brain tissue, or PBMCs (not recorded which). The receptors here all came from a human donor with low-grade glioma or glioblastoma, undergoing nonglioma brain surgery, or in good health (not recorded which).

In its sample, this clonotype was seen many times. V gene TRBV5-4 combines with J gene TRBJ2-7; D ambiguous. Deletions cut 0 bases from V and 7 bases from J, with 8 bases between. The CDR3 is 12 residues long. Germline CDR1 SGHNT, CDR2 YYREEE (reference sequence). The CDR3 reads CASSLAGREQYV. CDR3 coding DNA: TGTGCCAGCAGCTTGGCAGGCCGGGAGCAGTACGTC.

By sample share, this clonotype is medium-sized. CDR3 loop: CASSLEGGNTIYF. The CDR3 DNA sequence: TGTGCCAGCAGCTTAGAGGGGGGAAACACCATATATTTT. The chain combines TRBV7-9 with TRBJ1-3, with D possibly being TRBD1 (5 bases). This CDR3 is 13 amino acids long. The germline V gene encodes CDR1 SEHNR and CDR2 FQNEAQ (reference sequence). The V end was cut by 1 base, the J end by 4 bases, with 5 bases between.

This clonotype counts as medium-sized. This chain connects TRBV20-1 to TRBJ2-1; 10 bases are shared with TRBD1. The V gene's germline CDR1 is DFQATT and CDR2 SNEGSKA (reference sequence). V gave up 6 bases and J gave up 2 bases; unmatched junction bases: 4. The CDR3 has 14 residues. The CDR3 DNA reads as TGCAGTGCCACCGGGACAGGGGCCTACAATGAGCAGTTCTTC. Encoded protein: CSATGTGAYNEQFF.

This clonotype was seen many times. The chain couples TRBV10-3 to TRBJ2-3; TRBD2 agrees at 13 bases. Losses at the gene ends were 8 bases for V and 5 bases for J; bases not matched to a gene: 1. Looked up from germline, CDR1 is ENHRY and CDR2 is SYGVKD. This CDR3 contains 13 residues. The CDR3 DNA reads as TGTGCCATCGGACTAGCGGGAGAAGATACGCAGTATTTT. This sequence encodes CAIGLAGEDTQYF.

This clonotype has only a few counts. The V gene is TRBV18, the J gene TRBJ1-1; D gene ambiguous. Trimming stripped 5 bases from V and 5 bases from J, with 12 bases between. The CDR3 extends over 13 amino acids. Germline assignment: CDR1 KGHSH and CDR2 LQKENI. In DNA form, the CDR3 reads TGTGCCAGCTCAACCGGACTGAGGACTGAAGCTTTCTTT. Amino acids: CASSTGLRTEAFF.

This clonotype came up many times. This chain joins TRBV18 and TRBJ2-7; a weak D match, TRBD1 (5 bases). This CDR3 is built from 14 residues. Germline lookup yields CDR1 KGHSH and CDR2 LQKENI. V was pared by 0 bases and J by 3 bases, with 9 bases between. The CDR3 DNA reads as TGTGCCAGCTCACCACCCCAGGGATTCTACGAGCAGTACTTC. Its translation is CASSPPQGFYEQYF.

This clonotype came up many times. The CDR3 sequence: CASSPSNPGYGYTF. The DNA of the CDR3 is TGTGCCAGCAGCCCCAGTAATCCGGGCTATGGCTACACCTTC. The rearrangement links TRBV5-4 to TRBJ1-2; D is ambiguous. The germline V and J ends were trimmed by 4 bases and 4 bases, with 14 bases remaining between them. CDR1 is SGHNT and CDR2 is YYREEE in the germline V gene (reference sequence). The CDR3 runs 14 residues.

This clonotype is medium-sized in the sample. For the CDR3, the DNA is TGTGCCACCAGCGGTGCAGCGGCCTACTCCTACAATGAGCAGTTCTTC. Translation: CATSGAAAYSYNEQFF. The chain couples TRBV15 to TRBJ2-1, with a possible D match to TRBD2 (5 bases). The CDR3 has 16 amino acids. The germline V and J ends were trimmed by 5 bases and 0 bases, with 14 bases remaining between them. Germline CDR1 and CDR2: LNHNV and YYDKDF (reference sequence).

At least ten counts were recorded for this clonotype. This chain joins TRBV2 and TRBJ1-2; TRBD1 might be the D (5 bases). The CDR3 is 14 amino acids. Germline V gene data show CDR1 as SNHLY and CDR2 as FYNNEI. The V end was cut by 5 bases, the J end by 3 bases, with 13 bases between. The CDR3 bases are TGTGCCAGCAGTTTTCAGGGCTCGGACTATGGCTACACCTTC. As protein: CASSFQGSDYGYTF.

In its sample, this clonotype ranks as medium-sized (0.01 to 0.1%). CDR3 DNA: TGCAGTGCTAGAGGCGGGGACTCCCGAGAGACCCAGTACTTC. Its protein is CSARGGDSRETQYF. The J gene is TRBJ2-5, the V gene TRBV20-1; TRBD2 is a possible D gene (6 bases). The V gene's germline CDR1 is DFQATT and CDR2 SNEGSKA (reference sequence). Trimming cost V 1 base and J 4 bases, with 13 bases left between them. The CDR3 loop spans 14 amino acids.

This clonotype was observed at least ten times. V gene TRBV5-4 combines with J gene TRBJ2-1; 10 nucleotides line up with TRBD2. Per the germline V gene, CDR1 is SGHNT and CDR2 is YYREEE (reference sequence). V lost 2 bases and J lost 6; bases outside the gene matches: 2. The CDR3 covers 14 residues. The CDR3: CASSLAGGGNEQFF. As DNA, the CDR3 is TGTGCCAGCAGCTTAGCGGGAGGGGGCAATGAGCAGTTCTTC.

V gene TRBV6-6 combines with J gene TRBJ1-4, with TRBD1 as a possible D gene (5 bases). CDR3 length equals 15 residues. Germline loops: CDR1 MNHNY, CDR2 SVGAGI (reference sequence). V was shortened by 5 bases and J by 17 bases, with 27 bases between the two germline ends. The CDR3 is CASSRPGTSNETLFF. For the CDR3, the DNA is TGTGCCAGCAGTAGGCCCGGGACCTCTAATGAAACACTTTTTTTT.

In this sample, this clonotype turned up many times. The chain links TRBV6-2 or TRBV6-3 to TRBJ2-7, with a weak D call TRBD1 (6 bases). Germline V CDR1 and CDR2: MNHEY, SVGEGT. V was cut by 0 bases and J by 4 bases, with 10 bases left in between. The CDR3 length is 14 residues. The DNA for the CDR3 is TGTGCCAGCAGTTACTCGACAGGTACTTACGAGCAGTACTTC. It is translated as CASSYSTGTYEQYF.

As for this clonotype: The junction shows a germline mismatch at one end, possibly a read error. The chain combines TRBV19 with TRBJ2-1, with 11 bases that match TRBD2. Germline V gene lookup returns CDR1 LNHDA and CDR2 SQIVND (reference sequence). This CDR3 has 16 residues. CDR3 region: CASSIPSGRWDNKQFF. The CDR3 DNA follows: TGTGCCAGTAGTATACCTAGCGGGAGGTGGGACAATAAGCAATTCTTC.

Ten or more counts support this clonotype. J is TRBJ2-3 and V is TRBV30; TRBD2 matches 9 bases. The CDR3 has 13 residues. Germline V gene lookup returns CDR1 GTSNPN and CDR2 SVGIG (reference sequence). V gave up 4 bases and J gave up 4 bases; unmatched junction bases: 3. The CDR3 DNA reads as TGTGCCTGGAAACTAGCGGGCGCAGATACGCAGTATTTT. Its protein is CAWKLAGADTQYF.

This clonotype was found many times. The chain employs TRBV2 and TRBJ2-5; D could derive from TRBD1 or TRBD2 (6 bases each). Germline assignment: CDR1 SNHLY and CDR2 FYNNEI. The CDR3 consists of 12 residues. With 4 bases removed from V and 4 bases from J, the gap between germline ends came to 7 bases. CDR3: CASSGGAETQYF. In DNA form, the CDR3 reads TGTGCCAGCAGTGGGGGGGCAGAGACCCAGTACTTC.

This clonotype was counted ten times or more. This chain joins TRBV7-9 and TRBJ2-7; D is perhaps TRBD2 (5 bases). The CDR3 length is 14 residues. Per the germline V gene, CDR1 is SEHNR and CDR2 is FQNEAQ (reference sequence). V was trimmed by 5 bases and J by 6 bases, leaving 17 bases between them. As DNA, the CDR3 is TGTGCCAGCAGCCCGGGCACTAGTTCTCGCGAGCAGTACTTC. Protein product: CASSPGTSSREQYF.

This clonotype was counted many times. The chain combines TRBV5-4 with TRBJ2-5, with a tentative D call TRBD1 (5 bases). Trimming removed 1 base at V and 3 bases at J, with 10 bases between. The germline V gene encodes CDR1 SGHNT and CDR2 YYREEE (reference sequence). This CDR3 has 14 amino acids. The CDR3 DNA reads as TGTGCCAGCAGCTTGAGGCTAGGGGAAGAGACCCAGTACTTC. It codes for CASSLRLGEETQYF.

This clonotype was recorded at least ten times. The chain combines TRBV27 with TRBJ2-4; a weak D match, TRBD2 (6 bases). V dropped 3 bases and J dropped 6 bases, with 12 bases sitting between them. CDR3 length equals 14 residues. Germline loops: CDR1 MNHEY, CDR2 SMNVEV (reference sequence). CDR3 sequence reads: CASSLEGSRNIQYF. Here the CDR3 DNA reads TGTGCCAGCAGTTTGGAGGGGTCGCGAAACATTCAGTACTTC.

This clonotype is classed as medium-sized. The chain is built from TRBV20-1 and TRBJ2-1, with 10 bases matching TRBD2. J lost 7 bases, V lost 3 bases, and 6 bases had no gene match. Germline CDR1 reads DFQATT; CDR2 reads SNEGSKA (reference sequence). CDR3 length equals 14 residues. The CDR3 coding sequence is TGCAGTGCTAGGGGGACTAGCGACGTAAATGAGCAGTTCTTC. Translating gives CSARGTSDVNEQFF.

The rearrangement uses TRBV4-3 and TRBJ1-3; no firm D call. Germline-derived CDR1 and CDR2 are LGHNA and YSLEER. The CDR3 sequence is 15 residues long. V lost 1 base, J lost 8 bases, and 15 bases lay in between. The CDR3 region is CASSQVVGEGDTIYF. The CDR3 DNA is TGCGCCAGCAGCCAAGTAGTGGGAGAAGGAGACACCATATATTTT.

This clonotype was recorded at least ten times. The gene calls are TRBV19 and TRBJ1-5, with D possibly matching TRBD1 (5 bases). V lost 0 bases, J lost 0 bases, and 12 bases lay in between. The germline V gene encodes CDR1 LNHDA and CDR2 SQIVND (reference sequence). The CDR3 length is 17 residues. The CDR3 region has the DNA TGTGCCAGTAGTATAGAGCCGAGCAGGGCTAGCAATCAGCCCCAGCATTTT. As protein: CASSIEPSRASNQPQHF.

This clonotype was counted many times. This chain links TRBV4-1 with TRBJ1-5; tentatively, D is TRBD1 (6 bases). This CDR3 has 15 residues. Germline V gene data show CDR1 as MGHRA and CDR2 as YSYEKL. V was cut by 3 bases and J by 3 bases, with 12 bases left in between. CDR3 residues: CASSHRGTFNQPQHF. The DNA of the CDR3 is TGCGCCAGCAGCCATAGGGGGACGTTCAATCAGCCCCAGCATTTT.

The rearrangement links TRBV3-1 to TRBJ2-7; 7 bases map to TRBD2. The germline V gene encodes CDR1 LGHDT and CDR2 YNNKEL (reference sequence). The CDR3 loop spans 17 amino acids. CDR3 region: CVSSGGGRNGEIYEQYF. CDR3 sequence (DNA): TGTGTCAGTTCGGGGGGAGGGCGGAATGGGGAAATCTACGAGCAGTACTTC.

Within the sample, this clonotype is medium-sized. The V gene is TRBV7-2, the J gene TRBJ1-5, with 10 bases that match TRBD1. Germline loops: CDR1 SGHTA, CDR2 FQGNSA. The CDR3 consists of 14 residues. V gave up 5 bases and J gave up 7 bases; unmatched junction bases: 5. The CDR3 nucleotides are TGTGCCAGCAGCGGACGACAGGGGGCCCAGCCCCAGCATTTT. It is translated as CASSGRQGAQPQHF.

The V and J genes are TRBV4-1 and TRBJ2-5; D is unresolved. Per germline, CDR1 MGHRA and CDR2 YSYEKL. Between the trimmed V and J ends, which lost 3 bases and 2 bases, there was a span of 13 bases. The CDR3 loop spans 15 amino acids. CDR3 nucleotides: TGCGCCAGCAGCCAGAAAGTTCTTCTACAAGAGACCCAGTACTTC. Translated, it gives CASSQKVLLQETQYF.

In its sample, this clonotype ranks as medium-sized. V is TRBV5-1 and J is TRBJ1-5; perhaps TRBD1 as D (6 bases). The CDR3 length is 14 residues. From germline, CDR1 is SGHRS and CDR2 YFSETQ. The V end lost 4 bases, the J end lost 4 bases, and 12 bases lay between the germline ends. In DNA, the CDR3 is TGCGCCAGCAGCCTAGGGACACCAAATCAGCCCCAGCATTTT. It encodes CASSLGTPNQPQHF.

This clonotype has ten or more counts. The chain joins TRBV12-3 or TRBV12-4 to TRBJ2-2; TRBD2 matches 8 bases. The CDR3 runs 14 residues. Trimming cost V 6 bases and J 2 bases; bases outside gene matches: 2. The CDR3 region is CASSGLANTGELFF. CDR3 DNA: TGTGCCAGCAGCGGACTAGCAAACACCGGGGAGCTGTTTTTT.

In its sample, this clonotype was seen many times. The chain is built from TRBV5-1 and TRBJ2-1; perhaps TRBD2 as D (6 bases). CDR1 and CDR2 from the germline V gene are SGHRS and YFSETQ. Trimming shortened V by 3 bases and J by 1 base, and 8 bases separated the two germline ends. The CDR3 consists of 14 residues. The CDR3 DNA reads TGCGCCAGCAGCTGGGGGGTTTCCTACAATGAGCAGTTCTTC. It codes for CASSWGVSYNEQFF. Variable domain in full (rest from reference TRBV5-1 and TRBJ2-1): KAGVTQTPRYLIKTRGQQVTLSCSPISGHRSVSWYQQTPGQGLQFLFEYFSETQRNKGNFPGRFSGRQFSNSRSEMNVSTLELGDSALYLCASSWGVSYNEQFFGPGTRLTVL.

This clonotype is deemed medium-sized. The V gene is TRBV27, the J gene TRBJ1-2; 12 bases align to TRBD1. This CDR3 is built from 14 residues. Germline V CDR1 and CDR2: MNHEY, SMNVEV (reference sequence). With 5 bases clipped from V and 8 bases from J, the junction kept 6 bases outside the gene matches. CDR3 nucleotides: TGTGCCAGCAGTATCAGCGGGACAGGGGGCGGCTACACCTTC. Translation gives CASSISGTGGGYTF.

This clonotype was recorded at least ten times. The J gene is TRBJ2-3, the V gene TRBV7-6; D not resolved. Germline V lookup: CDR1 SGHVS, CDR2 FNYEAQ. The CDR3 is 17 residues long. Trimming left V 2 bases short and J 2 bases short, with 17 bases between. CDR3 sequence: CASSLSRFTGATDTQYF. The CDR3 DNA reads as TGTGCCAGCAGCTTAAGCCGCTTTACCGGAGCCACAGATACGCAGTATTTT.

The J gene is TRBJ2-3, the V gene TRBV20-1; D possibly corresponds to TRBD1 (5 bases). The end of the DNA aligns better with TRBJ1-1, so the J call may be wrong. Germline assignment: CDR1 DFQATT and CDR2 SNEGSKA (reference sequence). This CDR3 contains 14 residues. The CDR3 DNA is TGCAGTGCCCCAAAGACAGCCTGCAATAGTGCCGCTTTCTTT. It is translated as CSAPKTACNSAAFF.